Presented here are 12 T cell receptor beta chains from one specimen sequenced in a study of T cells after posttransplantation cyclophosphamide. This table comes from immunoSEQ multiplex PCR, and its TCRdb copy is limited to in-frame clones, with some not included. The sample was found to contain roughly 15,000 clones, and every one recurs. A marrow graft followed busulfan-fludarabine conditioning, with cyclophosphamide on days +3 and +4. Here the sequenced sample was PBMCs, taken more than 950 days after allogeneic stem cell transplant with posttransplant cyclophosphamide. These receptors were collected from a female patient in her forties who received an allogeneic stem cell transplant from a related donor, was CMV-positive, and had no GVHD. Some T cells may possibly be graft donor cells.

This clone has just a few counts. The chain joins TRBV6-4 to TRBJ2-1; maybe TRBD1 (5 bases). The germline V gene has CDR1 MRHNA and CDR2 SNTAGT. CDR3 length: 15 amino acids. V lost 3 bases to trimming and J lost 5 bases, with 14 bases between them. CDR3 DNA sequence: TGTGCCAGCAGTGAGGTAGGGGCAGGGCACAATGAGCAGTTCTTC. Residues: CASSEVGAGHNEQFF.

This clone occurred many times. The chain uses TRBV7-2 and TRBJ1-1; TRBD1 agrees at 7 bases. V lost 4 bases and J lost 0; bases outside the gene matches: 5. The CDR3 contains 15 residues. Germline V CDR1 and CDR2: SGHTA, FQGNSA. CDR3 DNA sequence: TGTGCCAGCAGCTCGACAGGGATCGTGAACACTGAAGCTTTCTTT. This codes for CASSSTGIVNTEAFF.

This clone was picked up many times. This chain links TRBV6-5 with TRBJ1-1, with D hard to call. The germline CDR1 and CDR2 sequences are MNHEY and SVGAGI. V lost 0 bases and J 5 bases, leaving 7 bases between the germline ends. The CDR3 contains 13 residues. In DNA, the CDR3 is TGTGCCAGCAGTTACTCTGAGGGAACTGAAGCTTTCTTT. Translation gives CASSYSEGTEAFF.

This clone was counted many times. J is TRBJ1-6 and V is TRBV28; 8 bases match TRBD1. CDR1 is MDHEN and CDR2 is SYDVKM in the germline V gene. CDR3 size: 18 residues. The ends lost 6 bases at V and 3 bases at J; junction bases unmatched: 13. CDR3 DNA: TGTGCCAGCAGCCTCCCACGGACAGGGTGGGGCTATAATTCACCCCTCCACTTT. It yields the protein CASSLPRTGWGYNSPLHF.

This clone was counted many times. The chain employs TRBV13 and TRBJ1-3; a weak D match, TRBD1 (6 bases). CDR1 is PRHDT and CDR2 is FYEKMQ in the germline V gene (reference sequence). The CDR3 is made up of 14 amino acids. Trimming took off 5 bases at V and 2 bases at J, with 10 bases between the two ends. The CDR3 nucleotides are TGTGCCAGCAGCCTTGGGACACCTGGAAACACCATATATTTT. Protein sequence: CASSLGTPGNTIYF.

This clone was seen many times. The chain joins TRBV2 to TRBJ2-3; TRBD2 aligns across 12 bases. The J segment lost 3 bases and the V segment lost 8 bases, leaving 6 bases of the junction unmatched. The CDR3 sequence is 15 residues long. CDR1 and CDR2 from the germline V gene are SNHLY and FYNNEI. CDR3 DNA: TGTGCCAGCCGCGGACTAGCGGGATGGACAGATACGCAGTATTTT. Translation gives CASRGLAGWTDTQYF.

The chain joins TRBV9 to TRBJ2-5; D possibly corresponds to TRBD1 (6 bases). The CDR3 has 16 amino acids. Trimming removed 0 bases at V and 5 bases at J, with 17 bases between. Germline V gene data show CDR1 as SGDLS and CDR2 as YYNGEE. The CDR3 DNA reads TGTGCCAGCAGCGTAGCGCCGAGACAGGCGAGGGAGACCCAGTACTTC. Residues: CASSVAPRQARETQYF.

This clone was recorded at least ten times. The chain joins TRBV15 to TRBJ2-7, with TRBD1 matching 11 bases. The CDR3 consists of 15 residues. Trimming cost V 5 bases and J 5 bases; bases outside gene matches: 8. The germline V gene encodes CDR1 LNHNV and CDR2 YYDKDF (reference sequence). The CDR3 DNA follows: TGTGCCACCAGCCCCCAGGGACAGGGGGTCAACGAGCAGTACTTC. Encoded protein: CATSPQGQGVNEQYF.

There are many counts of this clone. V is TRBV6-1 and J is TRBJ1-3, with D tentatively TRBD1 (5 bases). The CDR3 is 12 amino acids. In germline, CDR1 is MNHNS, CDR2 SASEGT. Trimming stripped 6 bases from V and 6 bases from J, with 9 bases between. DNA for the CDR3: TGTGCCAGCAGCTATGGACAAAACACCATATATTTT. Protein product: CASSYGQNTIYF.

This clone showed up many times. The rearrangement joins TRBV4-2 to TRBJ2-5, with D possibly TRBD2 on 6 matching bases. The CDR3 is 15 residues long. Trimming stripped 4 bases from V and 5 bases from J, with 17 bases between. CDR1 is LGHNA, CDR2 YNFKEQ, per germline. CDR3 bases: TGTGCCAGCAGCCCCAACGCGGGGTCAAGGGAGACCCAGTACTTC. Translation: CASSPNAGSRETQYF.

Many counts were recorded for this clone. V gene TRBV10-3 combines with J gene TRBJ2-7; 11 nucleotides agree with TRBD1. V was clipped by 6 bases and J by 2 bases; unmatched bases: 0. This CDR3 contains 13 residues. Germline values: CDR1 ENHRY, CDR2 SYGVKD. The CDR3 DNA follows: TGTGCCATCAGGGGACAGGGGGCCTACGAGCAGTACTTC. Protein: CAIRGQGAYEQYF.

This clone showed up just a few times. This chain links TRBV5-1 with TRBJ2-5; the match to TRBD1 covers 9 bases. This CDR3 region has 15 residues. J was trimmed by 11 bases and V by 0 bases; bases with no gene match: 11. The germline V gene has CDR1 SGHRS and CDR2 YFSETQ. CDR3 nucleotide sequence: TGCGCCAGCAGCTTGGCCGGGACAGGGTCGGGTGAGCAGTACTTC. Its translation: CASSLAGTGSGEQYF.